The 6 T cell receptor beta chains listed next were all sequenced from one sample in a study of cytomegalovirus exposure and HLA in healthy donors. 60 Vbeta and 13 Jbeta primers were used in PCR. Clones were sequenced by immunoSEQ multiplex PCR, and TCRdb holds only the in-frame ones, with some missing. Among around 110,000 clones, more than 60% were seen once, and the ten largest hold 5% to 7%. Sequencing was carried out using PBMCs. The receptors derive from a woman in her fifties or sixties in good health and CMV-seropositive.

The chain is built from TRBV5-4 and TRBJ1-1; D is unresolved. Germline lookup yields CDR1 SGHNT and CDR2 YYREEE (reference sequence). This CDR3 is 14 amino acids long. V was shortened by 4 bases and J by 3 bases, with 13 bases between the two germline ends. CDR3 sequence (DNA): TGTGCCAGCAGCCAAACAGTTACTTACACTGAAGCTTTCTTT. Translated, it gives CASSQTVTYTEAFF.

V gene TRBV25-1 combines with J gene TRBJ2-2; D is possibly TRBD1 (7 bases). This CDR3 comprises 15 residues. V was pared by 4 bases and J by 6 bases, with 15 bases between. Germline V gives CDR1 MGHDK, CDR2 SYGVNS. This CDR3 is CASSALDRDSGELFF. The CDR3 DNA reads TGTGCCAGCAGTGCCCTTGACAGGGACTCCGGGGAGCTGTTTTTT.

The gene calls are TRBV5-4 and TRBJ2-7; possibly TRBD2 for D (5 bases). CDR3 length equals 12 residues. Germline CDR1 and CDR2: SGHNT and YYREEE (reference sequence). V lost 5 bases and J 4 bases, leaving 10 bases between the germline ends. CDR3 coding DNA: TGTGCCAGCAGACTTAGCGTTTACGAGCAGTACTTC. Its protein is CASRLSVYEQYF.

Worth noting for this clone: Sequence at one end of the junction differs from germline and may be a read error. The chain links TRBV29-1 to TRBJ2-3; 9 bases agree with TRBD2. CDR3 length: 14 residues. The germline V gene encodes CDR1 SQVTM and CDR2 ANQGSEA. CDR3 loop: CSVVAGGLSDMQYF. CDR3 sequence (DNA): TGCAGCGTTGTGGCGGGGGGGCTGTCAGATATGCAGTATTTT.

This sequence joins TRBV4-1 and TRBJ2-5; tentatively, D is TRBD2 (7 bases). Per germline, CDR1 MGHRA and CDR2 YSYEKL. The CDR3 sequence is 15 residues long. V was trimmed by 5 bases and J by 5 bases, leaving 18 bases between them. DNA for the CDR3: TGCGCCAGCAGCTTAGGGGGGGGGTGGACCGAGACCCAGTACTTC. Translation: CASSLGGGWTETQYF.

There are many counts of this clone. CDR3 sequence reads: CASSLGEAPYEKLFF. The CDR3 DNA sequence: TGTGCCAGCAGCTTGGGGGAGGCTCCTTACGAAAAACTGTTTTTT. The chain employs TRBV5-8 and TRBJ1-4; D remains unclear. The germline gives CDR1 SGHTS, CDR2 YDEGEE. The CDR3 has 15 amino acids. Trimming cost V 0 bases and J 8 bases, with 14 bases left between them.